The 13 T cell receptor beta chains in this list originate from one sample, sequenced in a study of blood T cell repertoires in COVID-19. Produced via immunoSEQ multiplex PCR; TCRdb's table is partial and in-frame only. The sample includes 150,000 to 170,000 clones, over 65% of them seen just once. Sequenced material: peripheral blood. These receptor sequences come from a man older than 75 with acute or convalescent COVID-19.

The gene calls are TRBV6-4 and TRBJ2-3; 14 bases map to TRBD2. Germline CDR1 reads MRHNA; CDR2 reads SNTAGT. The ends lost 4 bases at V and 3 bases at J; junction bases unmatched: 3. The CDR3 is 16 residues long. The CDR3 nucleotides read TGTGCCAGCAGTGCGACTAGCGGGGGGGCGACAGATACGCAGTATTTT. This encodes CASSATSGGATDTQYF.

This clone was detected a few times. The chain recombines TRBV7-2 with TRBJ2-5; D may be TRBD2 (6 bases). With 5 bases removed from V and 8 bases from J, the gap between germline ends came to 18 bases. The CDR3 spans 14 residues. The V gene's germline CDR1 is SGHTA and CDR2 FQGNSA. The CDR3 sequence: CASSPNRDLETQYF. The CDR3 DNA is TGTGCCAGCAGCCCAAACCGGGACTTAGAAACCCAGTACTTC.

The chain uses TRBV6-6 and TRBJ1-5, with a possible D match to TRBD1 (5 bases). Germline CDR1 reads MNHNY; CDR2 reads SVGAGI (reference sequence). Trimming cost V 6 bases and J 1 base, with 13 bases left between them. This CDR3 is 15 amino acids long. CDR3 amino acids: CASSTGGSSNQPQHF. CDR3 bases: TGTGCCAGCAGCACGGGGGGGTCGAGCAATCAGCCCCAGCATTTT.

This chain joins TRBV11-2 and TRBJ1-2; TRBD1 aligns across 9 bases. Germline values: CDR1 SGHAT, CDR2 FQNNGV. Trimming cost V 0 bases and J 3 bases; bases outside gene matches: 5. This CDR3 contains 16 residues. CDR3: CASSLDGTGIDYGYTF. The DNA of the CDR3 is TGTGCCAGCAGCTTAGATGGGACAGGGATAGACTATGGCTACACCTTC.

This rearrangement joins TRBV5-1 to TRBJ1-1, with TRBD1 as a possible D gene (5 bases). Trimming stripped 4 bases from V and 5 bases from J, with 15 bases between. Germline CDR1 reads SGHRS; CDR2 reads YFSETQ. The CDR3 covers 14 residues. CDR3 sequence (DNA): TGCGCCAGCAGCGGAGGGACGGCTGGGACTGAAGCTTTCTTT. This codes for CASSGGTAGTEAFF.

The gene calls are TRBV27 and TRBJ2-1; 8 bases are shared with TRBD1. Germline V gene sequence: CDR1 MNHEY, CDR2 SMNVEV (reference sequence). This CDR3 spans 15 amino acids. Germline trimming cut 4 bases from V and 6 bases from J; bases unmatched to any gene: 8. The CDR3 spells CASSSPGQVGNEQFF. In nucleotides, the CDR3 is TGTGCCAGCAGTTCACCGGGACAGGTGGGCAATGAGCAGTTCTTC.

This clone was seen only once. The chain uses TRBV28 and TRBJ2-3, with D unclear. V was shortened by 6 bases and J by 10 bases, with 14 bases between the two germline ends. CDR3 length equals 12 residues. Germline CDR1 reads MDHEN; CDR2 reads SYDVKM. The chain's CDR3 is CASSSTSSAQYF. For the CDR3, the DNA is TGTGCCAGCAGCTCGACTTCCTCAGCGCAGTATTTT.

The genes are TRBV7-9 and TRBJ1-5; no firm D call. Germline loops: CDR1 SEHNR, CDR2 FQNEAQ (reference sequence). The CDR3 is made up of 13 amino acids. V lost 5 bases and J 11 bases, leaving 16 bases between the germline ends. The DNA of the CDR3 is TGTGCCAGCAGCCCAGGTCTTTCGGTGGCCCAGCATTTT. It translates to CASSPGLSVAQHF.

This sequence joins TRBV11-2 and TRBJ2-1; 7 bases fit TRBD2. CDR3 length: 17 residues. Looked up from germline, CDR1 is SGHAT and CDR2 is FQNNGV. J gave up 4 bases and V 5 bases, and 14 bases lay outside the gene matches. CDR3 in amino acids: CASSPQPSRGSYNEQFF. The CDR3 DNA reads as TGTGCCAGCAGCCCCCAACCCTCGCGGGGGAGTTACAATGAGCAGTTCTTC.

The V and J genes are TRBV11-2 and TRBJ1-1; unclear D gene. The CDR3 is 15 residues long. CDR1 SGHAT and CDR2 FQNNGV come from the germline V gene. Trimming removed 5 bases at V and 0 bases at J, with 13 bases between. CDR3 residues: CASSPQVVMNTEAFF. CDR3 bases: TGTGCCAGCAGCCCTCAGGTAGTCATGAACACTGAAGCTTTCTTT.

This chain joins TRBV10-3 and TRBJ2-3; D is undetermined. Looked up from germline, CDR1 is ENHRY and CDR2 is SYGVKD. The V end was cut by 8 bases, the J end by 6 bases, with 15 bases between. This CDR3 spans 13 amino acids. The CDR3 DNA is TGTGCCATCGCACGTATACCCCAGGATACGCAGTATTTT. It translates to CAIARIPQDTQYF.

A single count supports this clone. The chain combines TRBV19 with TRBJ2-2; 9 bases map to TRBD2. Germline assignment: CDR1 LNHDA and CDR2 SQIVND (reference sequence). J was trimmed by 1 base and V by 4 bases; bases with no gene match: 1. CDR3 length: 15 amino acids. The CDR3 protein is CASSRLAVNTGELFF. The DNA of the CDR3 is TGTGCCAGTAGTAGACTAGCGGTGAACACCGGGGAGCTGTTTTTT.

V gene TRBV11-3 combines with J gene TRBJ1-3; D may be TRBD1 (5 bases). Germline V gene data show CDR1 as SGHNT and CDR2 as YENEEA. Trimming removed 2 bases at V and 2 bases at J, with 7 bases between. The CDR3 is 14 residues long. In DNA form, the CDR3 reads TGTGCCAGCAGCTTACAGGGCCCTGGAAACACCATATATTTT. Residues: CASSLQGPGNTIYF.